A selection of T cell receptor beta chains follows, all from one sample in a study of OX40 agonist ivuxolimab in advanced cancers. Data came from immunoSEQ multiplex PCR; TCRdb stores just in-frame clones and leaves some out. This sample has about 50,000 clones, with 90% to 95% found just once. The sequencing used CD4+ or CD8+ T cells sorted from blood, collected in a trial of the OX40 agonist ivuxolimab. The source of these receptors is an adult with an advanced solid tumor such as melanoma, head and neck, liver or kidney cancer. The CDR3 runs from the conserved cysteine through the conserved F or W. The D gene is left open where the match is weak. Rows may omit the clone size; those that give it use once, few, many or a size class.

j_call v_call d_call clone_size cdr3_aa cdr3_nt
TRBJ2-1 TRBV7-8 TRBD2 NA CASSGGLAGALSYNEQFF TGTGCCAGCAGCGGAGGGCTAGCGGGAGCCCTCTCCTACAATGAGCAGTTCTTC
TRBJ1-2 TRBV12-5 NA NA CASGLEQDPLYGYTF TGTGCTAGTGGTTTGGAGCAGGACCCCCTTTATGGCTACACCTTC
TRBJ2-5 TRBV5-6 NA NA CASRTGFFQETQYF TGTGCCAGCAGAACAGGGTTTTTCCAAGAGACCCAGTACTTC
TRBJ2-5 TRBV9 NA NA CASSNFEETQYF TGTGCCAGCAGCAACTTCGAAGAGACCCAGTACTTC
TRBJ2-3 TRBV9 NA NA CASSDDRGGSDTQYF TGTGCCAGCAGCGATGACAGGGGAGGGTCAGATACGCAGTATTTT
TRBJ1-5 TRBV15 TRBD1 once CATSPTGGHSNQPQHF TGTGCCACCAGCCCTACAGGGGGGCATAGCAATCAGCCCCAGCATTTT
TRBJ1-5 TRBV6-1 NA NA CASSEARGGNSNQPQHF TGTGCCAGCAGTGAAGCCAGGGGAGGAAATAGCAATCAGCCCCAGCATTTT
TRBJ2-1 TRBV7-9 NA few CASSLHNNEQFF TGTGCCAGCAGCTTACACAACAATGAGCAGTTCTTC
TRBJ2-7 TRBV28 NA NA CASSEPGPLEEQYF TGTGCCAGCAGCGAACCGGGACCCTTGGAGGAGCAGTACTTC
TRBJ1-1 TRBV9 NA NA CASSVSSLPNTEAFF TGTGCCAGCAGCGTATCGTCCTTACCGAACACTGAAGCTTTCTTT
TRBJ2-3 TRBV9 NA NA CASSVGAGAAPSTDTQYF TGTGCCAGCAGCGTAGGAGCCGGAGCGGCCCCTAGCACAGATACGCAGTATTTT
TRBJ2-1 TRBV9 NA NA CASSVEVLDEQFF TGTGCCAGCAGCGTAGAGGTTCTCGATGAGCAGTTCTTC
TRBJ2-2 TRBV9 NA NA CASSNPGELFF TGTGCCAGCAGCAACCCCGGGGAGCTGTTTTTT
TRBJ2-1 TRBV19 NA NA CASSIYEFSYNEQFF TGTGCCAGTAGTATCTACGAGTTCTCCTACAATGAGCAGTTCTTC
TRBJ2-3 TRBV4-3 NA NA CASSQDWQSTDTQYF TGCGCCAGCAGCCAAGACTGGCAGAGCACAGATACGCAGTATTTT
TRBJ2-1 TRBV11-2 NA NA CASSLVLGHHEQFF TGTGCCAGCAGCCTGGTACTAGGCCACCATGAGCAGTTCTTC